The entry below gives a single T cell receptor beta chain sequence along with its context. Its antigen is unknown. These data come from a study of read filtering for tumor transcriptome and immune sequencing. Findings and limits, study-wide: Single-read clonotypes: roughly 80% of IR-seq clonotypes (roughly 3.5% of reads), almost 75% of RNA-seq clonotypes (44.6% of reads). The CD138-negative fraction was mixed bone marrow immune cells, not pure T cells. Compared with RNA-seq, IR-seq gave much higher clonotype depth and reliability. Without single-read clonotypes, shared clonotype proportions correlated more between IR-seq and RNA-seq.

The library was built from around 380 ng RNA with molecular barcoded adaptors for alpha/delta and beta/gamma chains. TCRdb passed the reads through MiXCR, listing each CDR3 protein once. The sample shows about 6,000 distinct CDR3 sequences, 23% of them seen only once. Trimming removed 5 bases at V and 8 bases at J, with 16 bases between. The CDR3 totals 13 residues. Germline lookup yields CDR1 SEHNR and CDR2 FQNEAQ (reference sequence). J is TRBJ2-7 and V is TRBV7-9; perhaps TRBD2 as D (5 bases). The sequence came from a donor at least 40 years old with multiple myeloma. Sequencing was done on a sample of a population of CD138-negative cells sorted from bone marrow. Written as DNA, the CDR3 is TGTGCCAGCAGCCTCGGAGCAGCCGGGAAGCAGTACTTC. It translates to CASSLGAAGKQYF.